The 27 T cell receptor beta chains presented below share a single source sample, sequenced in a study of blood T cells in healthy people across ages. A second PCR, run for 7 to 11 cycles, used a sample-barcoded 5' primer plus a J-beta primer mix. TCRdb analysed the 5' RACE reads with MiXCR anew, one entry per CDR3 protein. The sample carries about 1.4 million distinct CDR3 sequences, roughly 60% recorded once. Specimen: blood. These TCRs come from a man between 18 and 35 years old in good health.

The chain's CDR3 is CSADTGHGDVLTF. The CDR3 nucleotides read TGCAGTGCCGATACAGGGCACGGCGACGTCCTGACTTTC. The chain carries TRBV20-1 and TRBJ2-6; the D gene is possibly TRBD1 (6 bases). This CDR3 has 13 residues. Germline V gene sequence: CDR1 DFQATT, CDR2 SNEGSKA (reference sequence). V gave up 6 bases and J gave up 11 bases, with 17 bases separating them.

This sequence joins TRBV6-1 and TRBJ2-7, with 7 bases that match TRBD2. The V segment lost 6 bases and the J segment 0 bases; nucleotides outside the gene matches: 8. This CDR3 spans 15 amino acids. CDR1 and CDR2 from the germline V gene are MNHNS and SASEGT. The CDR3 protein is CASSRREESSYEQYF. The CDR3 bases are TGTGCCAGCAGCCGCCGGGAGGAAAGCTCCTACGAGCAGTACTTC.

The V call is TRBV29-1, the J call TRBJ2-1; D is unclear. V lost 3 bases, J lost 7 bases, and 13 bases lay in between. This CDR3 has 13 amino acids. From germline, CDR1 is SQVTM and CDR2 ANQGSEA. In DNA form, the CDR3 reads TGCAGCGTTGAGGTACCTACCCTAAATGAGCAGTTCTTC. Amino acid sequence: CSVEVPTLNEQFF.

This chain uses TRBV10-3 with TRBJ2-1; D remains unclear. The CDR3 runs to 13 residues. Per germline, CDR1 ENHRY and CDR2 SYGVKD. Trimming stripped 6 bases from V and 5 bases from J, with 11 bases between. CDR3: CAIRDGPNNEQFF. The DNA of the CDR3 is TGTGCCATCAGAGACGGGCCGAACAATGAGCAGTTCTTC.

The V gene is TRBV5-1, the J gene TRBJ2-1, with D possibly called TRBD1 or TRBD2 (5 bases each). The V gene lost 4 bases and the J gene lost 0 bases, with 14 bases spanning the gap. Germline V gene lookup returns CDR1 SGHRS and CDR2 YFSETQ. CDR3 length: 16 residues. As DNA, the CDR3 is TGCGCCAGCAGCAGTTTCGGGGCAAGCTCCTACAATGAGCAGTTCTTC. Its translation: CASSSFGASSYNEQFF.

The sample holds a few counts of this clonotype. The chain is built from TRBV13 and TRBJ2-3; the D call may be TRBD1 or TRBD2 (5 bases each). The CDR3 spans 14 residues. Germline V gene sequence: CDR1 PRHDT, CDR2 FYEKMQ (reference sequence). Trimming stripped 5 bases from V and 4 bases from J, with 13 bases between. The CDR3 DNA reads TGTGCCAGCAGCCCCAGAGTGGGGGCAGATACGCAGTATTTT. Amino acid sequence: CASSPRVGADTQYF.

The chain is built from TRBV25-1 and TRBJ1-2; D remains ambiguous. V lost 2 bases to trimming and J lost 2 bases, with 9 bases between them. Germline V gene lookup returns CDR1 MGHDK and CDR2 SYGVNS. The CDR3 length is 14 residues. DNA for the CDR3: TGTGCCAGCAGTGAACTAAGGACGAACTATGGCTACACCTTC. Translated: CASSELRTNYGYTF.

The chain recombines TRBV29-1 with TRBJ1-2; 8 positions agree with TRBD1. V trimming: 0 bases; J trimming: 3 bases; junction bases outside the gene matches: 9. Germline V gene lookup returns CDR1 SQVTM and CDR2 ANQGSEA. This CDR3 is 16 amino acids long. The CDR3 is CSVEERAGGKDYGYTF. The CDR3 coding sequence is TGCAGCGTTGAAGAGCGGGCAGGGGGCAAGGACTATGGCTACACCTTC.

The V and J genes are TRBV20-1 and TRBJ1-1; no reliable D call. This CDR3 spans 14 amino acids. Germline assignment: CDR1 DFQATT and CDR2 SNEGSKA (reference sequence). Trimming stripped 7 bases from V and 3 bases from J, with 18 bases between. The CDR3 DNA reads TGCAGTGGACCGAAGGGAAGGGAGGACACTGAAGCTTTCTTT. This gives the protein CSGPKGREDTEAFF.

In this sample, this clonotype turned up a few times. The V call is TRBV6-5, the J call TRBJ1-4, with a weak D call TRBD1 (6 bases). Between the trimmed V and J ends, which lost 2 bases and 6 bases, there was a span of 10 bases. The CDR3 covers 14 residues. Germline loops: CDR1 MNHEY, CDR2 SVGAGI. The CDR3 DNA reads as TGTGCCAGCAGTTACGGTACAGGGTATGAAAAACTGTTTTTT. It is translated as CASSYGTGYEKLFF.

The V gene is TRBV4-1, the J gene TRBJ2-7; 10 nucleotides align to TRBD2. Trimming took 3 bases from V and 0 from J; bases not matched to a gene: 14. Germline V CDR1 and CDR2: MGHRA, YSYEKL. This CDR3 is built from 19 residues. CDR3 loop: CASSQRTSGTFSGSYEQYF. The CDR3 DNA follows: TGCGCCAGCAGCCAGAGGACTAGCGGAACATTCTCCGGCTCCTACGAGCAGTACTTC.

The gene calls are TRBV29-1 and TRBJ1-1; the match to TRBD1 covers 9 bases. With V trimmed by 7 bases and J by 4 bases, 7 bases remained unmatched. The germline V gene encodes CDR1 SQVTM and CDR2 ANQGSEA. This CDR3 has 13 amino acids. This chain's CDR3 is CSGTRTGATEAFF. For the CDR3, the DNA is TGCAGCGGGACGAGGACAGGGGCCACTGAAGCTTTCTTT.

This chain links TRBV20-1 with TRBJ2-4, with 11 bases matching TRBD2. The J call may not be correct, given that the DNA end is closer to TRBJ2-7. The CDR3 is made up of 14 amino acids. Germline-derived CDR1 and CDR2 are DFQATT and SNEGSKA (reference sequence). The DNA of the CDR3 is TGCAGTGCTCCCCTGAGACTAGCGGGGTACGAGCAGTACTTC. It translates to CSAPLRLAGYEQYF.

The chain links TRBV4-2 to TRBJ2-7; D is ambiguous. Trimming removed 3 bases from V and 0 bases from J, with 9 bases in between. The CDR3 extends over 14 amino acids. From germline, CDR1 is LGHNA and CDR2 YNFKEQ. CDR3 sequence (DNA): TGTGCCAGCAGCCATGTCCCGGGCTCCTACGAGCAGTACTTC. Amino acids: CASSHVPGSYEQYF.

This clonotype was detected a few times. The CDR3 reads CSADGEQYF. In DNA, the CDR3 is TGCAGTGCAGACGGAGAGCAGTACTTC. This chain uses TRBV20-1 with TRBJ2-7; no reliable D call. Deletions cut 6 bases from V and 7 bases from J, with 7 bases between. CDR3 length: 9 residues. In germline, CDR1 is DFQATT, CDR2 SNEGSKA (reference sequence).

This clonotype has only a few counts. V gene TRBV15 combines with J gene TRBJ1-2; D is perhaps TRBD1 (5 bases). V gave up 1 base and J gave up 7 bases, with 13 bases separating them. The CDR3 totals 14 residues. Per germline, CDR1 LNHNV and CDR2 YYDKDF (reference sequence). The CDR3 region is CATSRVSRGTGYTF. The CDR3 DNA reads TGTGCCACCAGCAGAGTATCGAGGGGAACTGGCTACACCTTC.

The CDR3 reads CSASTVYEQYF. DNA of the CDR3: TGCAGTGCCTCCACAGTCTACGAGCAGTACTTC. The rearrangement joins TRBV20-1 to TRBJ2-7; D call uncertain. Trimming removed 6 bases from V and 3 bases from J, with 9 bases in between. CDR1 and CDR2 (germline): DFQATT, SNEGSKA (reference sequence). The CDR3 runs to 11 residues.

V is TRBV29-1 and J is TRBJ2-1, with 10 bases fitting TRBD1. Trimming cost V 3 bases and J 6 bases; bases outside gene matches: 14. The CDR3 loop spans 17 amino acids. In germline, CDR1 is SQVTM, CDR2 ANQGSEA. Here the CDR3 DNA reads TGCAGCGTTGATCCCACGGGACAGGGGATTAATAGCAATGAGCAGTTCTTC. Protein: CSVDPTGQGINSNEQFF.

The chain employs TRBV20-1 and TRBJ2-1; D may be TRBD2 (5 bases). The CDR3 length is 17 residues. Trimming cost V 0 bases and J 3 bases, with 18 bases left between them. CDR1 is DFQATT, CDR2 SNEGSKA, per germline (reference sequence). The CDR3 spells CSARDIKAESIYNEQFF. The CDR3 DNA follows: TGCAGTGCTAGAGACATCAAAGCGGAGTCGATCTACAATGAGCAGTTCTTC.

This clonotype showed up just once. The chain carries TRBV29-1 and TRBJ2-3; unclear D gene. This CDR3 is built from 13 residues. The germline CDR1 and CDR2 sequences are SQVTM and ANQGSEA. V was shortened by 8 bases and J by 0 bases, with 12 bases between the two germline ends. This CDR3 is CSPTVASTDTQYF. In DNA, the CDR3 is TGCAGCCCAACAGTGGCTAGCACAGATACGCAGTATTTT.

This clonotype has only a few counts. The rearrangement uses TRBV5-1 and TRBJ2-3, with 8 bases identical to TRBD2. The CDR3 has 15 amino acids. V gave up 1 base and J gave up 4 bases; unmatched junction bases: 5. Germline V CDR1 and CDR2: SGHRS, YFSETQ. The chain's CDR3 is CASSLYGRAADTQYF. The CDR3 bases are TGCGCCAGCAGCTTGTACGGGAGGGCCGCAGATACGCAGTATTTT.

This clonotype was recorded a few times. This sequence joins TRBV6-5 and TRBJ1-4, with D hard to call. This CDR3 region has 15 residues. V lost 3 bases and J lost 0, with 8 bases in between. Germline V lookup: CDR1 MNHEY, CDR2 SVGAGI. The CDR3 reads CASSYLPATNEKLFF. CDR3 coding DNA: TGTGCCAGCAGTTATCTCCCTGCAACTAATGAAAAACTGTTTTTT.

V is TRBV12-3 or TRBV12-4 and J is TRBJ1-1; D may be TRBD1 (6 bases). The CDR3 runs to 12 residues. Between the trimmed V and J ends, which lost 8 bases and 3 bases, there was a span of 10 bases. The chain's CDR3 is CASGTGHTEAFF. In nucleotides, the CDR3 is TGTGCCAGCGGAACAGGGCACACTGAAGCTTTCTTT.

This chain joins TRBV4-1 and TRBJ2-7; 7 bases line up with TRBD2. The J call is doubtful: the DNA matches TRBJ2-5 better. Per germline, CDR1 MGHRA and CDR2 YSYEKL. The CDR3 spans 18 residues. CDR3 amino acids: CASSQDSPPLTSAETQYF. CDR3 sequence (DNA): TGCGCCAGCAGCCAAGACTCCCCTCCCCTAACTAGCGCGGAGACCCAGTACTTC.

There are a few counts of this clonotype. This chain joins TRBV4-1 and TRBJ2-1; TRBD2 matches at 11 bases. The CDR3 loop spans 17 amino acids. V lost 3 bases and J lost 0; bases outside the gene matches: 4. Germline CDR1 reads MGHRA; CDR2 reads YSYEKL. The CDR3 loop reads CASSHRLAGTSYNEQFF. CDR3 DNA sequence: TGCGCCAGCAGCCACAGACTAGCGGGAACCTCCTACAATGAGCAGTTCTTC.

This clonotype was detected once. This chain uses TRBV27 with TRBJ1-5; D uncertain. Germline lookup yields CDR1 MNHEY and CDR2 SMNVEV (reference sequence). The CDR3 spans 13 residues. V lost 6 bases and J 4 bases, leaving 10 bases between the germline ends. This CDR3 reads CASRSGRNQPQHF. CDR3 sequence (DNA): TGTGCCAGCAGATCAGGCCGAAATCAGCCCCAGCATTTT.

V and J are TRBV5-1 and TRBJ1-2; D not certain. The germline gives CDR1 SGHRS, CDR2 YFSETQ. This CDR3 has 16 amino acids. V lost 0 bases to trimming and J lost 5 bases, with 17 bases between them. The CDR3 sequence is CASSLVGSESPYGYTF. CDR3 in DNA: TGCGCCAGCAGCTTGGTTGGCAGTGAAAGCCCTTATGGCTACACCTTC. Filled out from reference TRBV5-1 and TRBJ1-2, the complete variable domain reads KAGVTQTPRYLIKTRGQQVTLSCSPISGHRSVSWYQQTPGQGLQFLFEYFSETQRNKGNFPGRFSGRQFSNSRSEMNVSTLELGDSALYLCASSLVGSESPYGYTFGSGTRLTVV.